The 26 T cell receptor beta chains presented below share a single source sample, sequenced in a study of T cell clones after liver transplantation. Sequencing was performed with immunoSEQ multiplex PCR; in TCRdb, only in-frame clones are kept and a portion is missing. Of 50,000 to 60,000 clones in the sample, 60% to 80% were seen once. The sample was CD4+ T cells from blood, taken at the 22-month timepoint. Receptors were obtained from a human patient who received a liver transplant. Some of the T cells might come from the graft donor.

The chain carries TRBV7-3 and TRBJ1-5; no reliable D call. Germline lookup yields CDR1 SGHTA and CDR2 FQGTGA. CDR3 length equals 13 residues. V shed 3 bases and J shed 1 base, with 4 bases lying between them. The CDR3 reads CASSFGSNQPQHF. Written as DNA, the CDR3 is TGTGCCAGCAGCTTTGGAAGCAATCAGCCCCAGCATTTT. The whole variable domain, filled in from reference TRBV7-3 and TRBJ1-5, reads GAGVSQTPSNKVTEKGKYVELRCDPISGHTALYWYRQSLGQGPEFLIYFQGTGAADDSGLPNDRFFAVRPEGSVSTLKIQRTERGDSAVYLCASSFGSNQPQHFGDGTRLSIL.

The chain recombines TRBV27 with TRBJ1-3; D unclear. CDR1 MNHEY and CDR2 SMNVEV come from the germline V gene (reference sequence). V lost 3 bases and J 0 bases, leaving 9 bases between the germline ends. CDR3 size: 15 residues. In DNA, the CDR3 is TGTGCCAGCAGTTTTTTCACAGTCTCTGGAAACACCATATATTTT. Protein product: CASSFFTVSGNTIYF.

The CDR3 nucleotides read TGTGCCAGCAGCTGGGGGACCCACTCCTACAATGAGCAGTTCTTC. As protein: CASSWGTHSYNEQFF. This chain connects TRBV9 to TRBJ2-1, with D possibly being TRBD1 or TRBD2 (5 bases each). V was shortened by 4 bases and J by 0 bases, with 11 bases between the two germline ends. This CDR3 has 15 residues. Germline-derived CDR1 and CDR2 are SGDLS and YYNGEE.

The chain recombines TRBV23-1 with TRBJ1-6; no reliable D call. TRBV23-1 is identified as an open reading frame with a role that is uncertain. With 3 bases removed from V and 7 bases from J, the gap between germline ends came to 10 bases. This CDR3 is 14 amino acids long. CDR3 nucleotides: TGCGCCAGCAGTCAGGGGTCGGGAAATTCACCCCTCCACTTT. This gives the protein CASSQGSGNSPLHF.

This clone has only one observation. The J gene is TRBJ1-1, the V gene TRBV7-9; 7 bases are a match to TRBD1. Germline CDR1 is SEHNR and CDR2 is FQNEAQ (reference sequence). This CDR3 comprises 17 residues. V lost 5 bases and J lost 4; bases outside the gene matches: 16. The CDR3 sequence: CASSQIKATGLGTEAFF. CDR3 DNA sequence: TGTGCCAGCAGCCAAATCAAAGCGACAGGGCTTGGCACTGAAGCTTTCTTT.

This clone has only one observation. The chain's CDR3 is CASSLLGTEVDTQYF. The CDR3 DNA follows: TGTGCCAGCAGCTTGTTAGGGACTGAGGTTGATACGCAGTATTTT. The gene calls are TRBV7-2 and TRBJ2-3, with D possibly matching TRBD2 (6 bases). This CDR3 has 15 residues. Germline loops: CDR1 SGHTA, CDR2 FQGNSA. V lost 3 bases to trimming and J lost 6 bases, with 16 bases between them.

This clone was seen a handful of times. The chain recombines TRBV4-1 with TRBJ1-4, with D possibly matching TRBD1 (6 bases). CDR1 and CDR2 from the germline V gene are MGHRA and YSYEKL. The CDR3 loop spans 15 amino acids. Trimming stripped 1 base from V and 4 bases from J, with 10 bases between. CDR3 residues: CASSQGGQYNEKLFF. CDR3 bases: TGCGCCAGCAGCCAAGGGGGGCAGTATAATGAAAAACTGTTTTTT.

V gene TRBV28 combines with J gene TRBJ1-3, with D hard to call. CDR3 size: 14 residues. V was clipped by 6 bases and J by 0 bases, with 9 bases between them. Germline V gene sequence: CDR1 MDHEN, CDR2 SYDVKM. CDR3: CASRGDGSGNTIYF. CDR3 bases: TGTGCCAGCAGAGGAGACGGCTCTGGAAACACCATATATTTT.

The chain joins TRBV19 to TRBJ2-2; TRBD1 aligns across 9 bases. Germline CDR1 is LNHDA and CDR2 is SQIVND (reference sequence). After removal of 4 bases from V and 5 bases from J, the junction contained 14 bases not matched to a gene. This CDR3 spans 18 amino acids. The CDR3 region has the DNA TGTGCCAGTAGTAGCCCCCCCTGGACAGGGGCGAGAACCGGGGAGCTGTTTTTT. Protein: CASSSPPWTGARTGELFF.

The CDR3 DNA reads TGTGCCTCGTTGTCAGATAGCAATCAGCCCCAGCATTTT. The encoded protein is CASLSDSNQPQHF. The chain links TRBV6-6 to TRBJ1-5; D uncertain. The CDR3 runs to 13 residues. Germline values: CDR1 MNHNY, CDR2 SVGAGI (reference sequence). V lost 11 bases, J lost 0 bases, and 11 bases lay in between.

V is TRBV18 and J is TRBJ1-1; possibly TRBD1 for D (6 bases). The V gene's germline CDR1 is KGHSH and CDR2 LQKENI. V shed 6 bases and J shed 3 bases, with 11 bases lying between them. This CDR3 region has 13 residues. The CDR3 DNA reads as TGTGCCAGCTCCCCGGGGGCGGACACTGAAGCTTTCTTT. As protein: CASSPGADTEAFF.

The chain employs TRBV28 and TRBJ2-4; TRBD1 might be the D (5 bases). Germline values: CDR1 MDHEN, CDR2 SYDVKM. Trimming took 3 bases from V and 0 from J, leaving 9 bases between them. The CDR3 spans 15 residues. CDR3 loop: CASSFRVSAKNIQYF. DNA of the CDR3: TGTGCCAGCAGTTTCAGGGTTTCAGCCAAAAACATTCAGTACTTC.

The J gene is TRBJ2-1, the V gene TRBV7-2; TRBD2 matches 11 bases. Germline assignment: CDR1 SGHTA and CDR2 FQGNSA. Unmatched junction bases numbered 9, after V lost 2 bases and J lost 0 bases. CDR3 size: 19 residues. Here the CDR3 DNA reads TGTGCCAGCAGCTTAAGGGCTAGCGGGGGGACGGACTCCTACAATGAGCAGTTCTTC. Translation gives CASSLRASGGTDSYNEQFF.

The rearrangement uses TRBV5-1 and TRBJ2-3; no clear D. The length of the CDR3 is 13 residues. V was trimmed by 4 bases and J by 4 bases, leaving 10 bases between them. CDR1 is SGHRS and CDR2 is YFSETQ in the germline V gene. The CDR3 loop is CASSPEPADTQYF. CDR3 in DNA: TGCGCCAGCAGCCCGGAACCAGCAGATACGCAGTATTTT.

The CDR3 region is CSVLSSSETQYF. For the CDR3, the DNA is TGCAGCGTTCTCAGTAGCTCAGAGACCCAGTACTTC. The rearrangement links TRBV29-1 to TRBJ2-5; D gene ambiguous. The CDR3 has 12 residues. Germline assignment: CDR1 SQVTM and CDR2 ANQGSEA. The germline V and J ends were trimmed by 5 bases and 4 bases, with 11 bases remaining between them.

The rearrangement uses TRBV7-8 and TRBJ2-3, with 9 bases aligning to TRBD1. The CDR3 is 14 amino acids. J lost 7 bases, V lost 4 bases, and 6 bases had no gene match. Germline V gives CDR1 SGHVS, CDR2 FQNEAQ. CDR3 protein: CASSSLDRGNTQYF. The DNA of the CDR3 is TGTGCCAGCAGCTCCCTTGACAGGGGGAATACGCAGTATTTT.

This sequence joins TRBV7-9 and TRBJ2-2; TRBD1 might be the D (5 bases). Germline V lookup: CDR1 SEHNR, CDR2 FQNEAQ (reference sequence). The CDR3 loop spans 14 amino acids. Trimming pared 2 bases from V and 4 bases from J, leaving 8 bases between. In DNA, the CDR3 is TGTGCCAGCAGCTTACCCCAGGGCACCGGGGAGCTGTTTTTT. Residues: CASSLPQGTGELFF.

V usage is TRBV5-4 and J usage is TRBJ2-2, with TRBD2 identical over 8 bases. V dropped 4 bases and J dropped 4; count of bases not matched to a gene: 9. CDR3 length equals 16 residues. Per the germline V gene, CDR1 is SGHNT and CDR2 is YYREEE (reference sequence). The CDR3 DNA follows: TGTGCCAGCAGCCAAGGCGGGGGGTGGGGCACCGGGGAGCTGTTTTTT. Amino acids: CASSQGGGWGTGELFF.

This rearrangement joins TRBV18 to TRBJ2-7; 10 bases fit TRBD1. V lost 6 bases and J lost 3; bases outside the gene matches: 5. CDR1 is KGHSH and CDR2 is LQKENI in the germline V gene. The CDR3 loop spans 14 amino acids. The CDR3: CASSSGTGDYEQYF. For the CDR3, the DNA is TGTGCCAGCTCGTCCGGGACAGGGGACTACGAGCAGTACTTC.

This clone was observed once. This chain joins TRBV6-5 and TRBJ1-2, with 7 positions matching TRBD1. V lost 5 bases, J lost 4 bases, and 7 bases stayed unmatched. Germline CDR1 is MNHEY and CDR2 is SVGAGI. The CDR3 is 14 residues long. The CDR3 DNA follows: TGTGCCAGCAGTAAAGGGGGCTGGGGCTATGGCTACACCTTC. Its protein product is CASSKGGWGYGYTF.

The V and J genes are TRBV7-8 and TRBJ2-2; D could derive from TRBD1 or TRBD2 (5 bases each). Looked up from germline, CDR1 is SGHVS and CDR2 is FQNEAQ. The V and J ends lost 5 bases and 0 bases respectively, with 7 bases between them. The CDR3 length is 14 residues. CDR3 protein: CASSGTPNTGELFF. For the CDR3, the DNA is TGTGCCAGCAGCGGGACGCCGAACACCGGGGAGCTGTTTTTT.

The CDR3: CASMTSGGGRNEQFF. Written as DNA, the CDR3 is TGTGCCAGCATGACTAGCGGGGGGGGTAGGAATGAGCAGTTCTTC. This chain joins TRBV6-1 and TRBJ2-1, with 14 bases aligning to TRBD2. There are 15 residues in the CDR3. The V and J ends lost 7 bases and 7 bases, in that order; junction bases with no gene match: 6. Germline V gene sequence: CDR1 MNHNS, CDR2 SASEGT.

The CDR3 reads CASSSVRSGNTIYF. The CDR3 region has the DNA TGTGCCAGCAGTTCGGTACGCTCTGGAAACACCATATATTTT. The chain recombines TRBV28 with TRBJ1-3; D is ambiguous. The CDR3 length is 14 residues. Germline loops: CDR1 MDHEN, CDR2 SYDVKM. V was trimmed by 4 bases and J by 0 bases, leaving 7 bases between them.

The genes are TRBV5-4 and TRBJ2-7, with D possibly matching TRBD2 (6 bases). V lost 5 bases and J lost 7, with 19 bases in between. CDR1 is SGHNT and CDR2 is YYREEE in the germline V gene (reference sequence). The CDR3 totals 14 residues. Written as DNA, the CDR3 is TGTGCCAGCAGTCGGGACTTGACTGTGAGGGAGCAGTACTTC. Amino acids: CASSRDLTVREQYF.

The chain links TRBV29-1 to TRBJ1-4; 7 bases align to TRBD1. Germline-derived CDR1 and CDR2 are SQVTM and ANQGSEA. Trimming cost V 6 bases and J 2 bases; bases outside gene matches: 6. The CDR3 totals 14 residues. The CDR3 region has the DNA TGCAGCGTCGCCGGGACAGCGACTAATGAAAAACTGTTTTTT. Amino acid sequence: CSVAGTATNEKLFF.

This clone came up once. The J gene is TRBJ1-4, the V gene TRBV6-5, with D perhaps matching TRBD1 (6 bases). The length of the CDR3 is 12 residues. From germline, CDR1 is MNHEY and CDR2 SVGAGI. V lost 6 bases to trimming and J lost 5 bases, with 7 bases between them. CDR3 protein: CASRQGNEKLFF. The CDR3, as DNA: TGTGCCAGCAGGCAGGGGAATGAAAAACTGTTTTTT.